These 12 T cell receptor beta chains share one sample of origin, sequenced in a study of cytomegalovirus exposure and HLA in healthy donors. The PCR employed 60 Vbeta primers together with 13 Jbeta primers. TCRdb keeps only in-frame clones here, not all; method: immunoSEQ multiplex PCR. The data hold 150,000 or so clones, with around 84% observed a single time. Sequencing input: PBMCs. Receptors originate from a middle-aged man in good health and CMV-seropositive.

The chain uses TRBV25-1 and TRBJ2-6, with TRBD1 as a possible D gene (6 bases). This CDR3 has 17 residues. CDR1 and CDR2 (germline): MGHDK, SYGVNS. Trimming shortened V by 1 base and J by 4 bases, and 14 bases separated the two germline ends. This chain's CDR3 is CASSESRGESGANVLTF. The DNA for the CDR3 is TGTGCCAGCAGTGAATCCAGGGGAGAGTCCGGGGCCAACGTCCTGACTTTC.

The V and J genes are TRBV6-6 and TRBJ2-1, with 7 bases fitting TRBD1. CDR3 size: 16 residues. V shed 6 bases and J 3 bases; nucleotides not matched to a gene: 11. The germline CDR1 and CDR2 sequences are MNHNY and SVGAGI (reference sequence). The DNA for the CDR3 is TGTGCCAGCAGCCCCCCCGCCAGGGGGATCTACAATGAGCAGTTCTTC. Translated, it gives CASSPPARGIYNEQFF.

This clone was detected once. J is TRBJ2-6 and V is TRBV19; D gene ambiguous. Germline lookup yields CDR1 LNHDA and CDR2 SQIVND (reference sequence). This CDR3 is 15 amino acids long. The V and J ends lost 7 bases and 0 bases respectively, with 10 bases between them. The CDR3 nucleotides read TGTGCCAGTAACGCAGGAAGCTCTGGGGCCAACGTCCTGACTTTC. Its protein product is CASNAGSSGANVLTF.

The chain carries TRBV27 and TRBJ2-7; TRBD2 matches at 8 bases. CDR3 length: 16 amino acids. With V trimmed by 5 bases and J by 0 bases, 9 bases remained unmatched. Germline lookup yields CDR1 MNHEY and CDR2 SMNVEV (reference sequence). The CDR3 is CASSAPPGTSSYEQYF. In DNA form, the CDR3 reads TGTGCCAGCAGTGCTCCTCCCGGGACTAGCTCCTACGAGCAGTACTTC.

The J gene is TRBJ2-5, the V gene TRBV11-1, with D possibly TRBD2 on 5 matching bases. The J call is doubtful: the DNA matches TRBJ2-7 better. This CDR3 region has 15 residues. Germline V gene sequence: CDR1 SGHAT, CDR2 FQDESV (reference sequence). This chain's CDR3 is CASSLEGGRAYEQYF. CDR3 DNA sequence: TGTGCCAGCAGCTTAGAAGGCGGGCGAGCCTACGAGCAGTACTTC.

This clone was found once. The chain's CDR3 is CASSKTGGTGSNQPQHF. In DNA, the CDR3 is TGTGCCAGTAGTAAGACAGGGGGTACAGGGAGCAATCAGCCCCAGCATTTT. The chain combines TRBV19 with TRBJ1-5; 9 bases are shared with TRBD1. In germline, CDR1 is LNHDA, CDR2 SQIVND (reference sequence). V lost 4 bases and J lost 1; bases outside the gene matches: 8. The CDR3 has 17 residues.

This clone was picked up a small number of times. The chain links TRBV2 to TRBJ1-5, with D possibly being TRBD1 (5 bases). Per the germline V gene, CDR1 is SNHLY and CDR2 is FYNNEI. CDR3 length: 12 residues. V dropped 7 bases and J dropped 4 bases, with 8 bases sitting between them. The CDR3 DNA sequence: TGTGCCAGCATGGGGCAAAATCAGCCCCAGCATTTT. Translated, it gives CASMGQNQPQHF.

The V gene is TRBV6-5, the J gene TRBJ1-2; D is possibly TRBD1 (6 bases). Trimming took off 2 bases at V and 5 bases at J, with 12 bases between the two ends. Germline values: CDR1 MNHEY, CDR2 SVGAGI. The CDR3 has 14 amino acids. The CDR3 DNA reads TGTGCCAGCAGTTACGGGACACGAGAATATGGCTACACCTTC. Translation: CASSYGTREYGYTF.

This clone has more than one count but fewer than ten. The chain recombines TRBV6-6 with TRBJ2-3; 15 bases align to TRBD2. V shed 6 bases and J 5 bases; nucleotides not matched to a gene: 6. CDR1 and CDR2 (germline): MNHNY, SVGAGI (reference sequence). This CDR3 comprises 16 residues. In DNA, the CDR3 is TGTGCCAGCAGGCCACCGGGACTAGCGGGAGGAGATACGCAGTATTTT. Protein product: CASRPPGLAGGDTQYF.

The CDR3 region is CASSLSNGAEAFF. In DNA, the CDR3 is TGTGCCAGCAGTTTATCGAACGGGGCTGAAGCTTTCTTT. The chain joins TRBV27 to TRBJ1-1; D not certain. V was pared by 0 bases and J by 6 bases, with 8 bases between. CDR3 length: 13 residues. CDR1 and CDR2 from the germline V gene are MNHEY and SMNVEV (reference sequence).

This clone was seen only once. The chain recombines TRBV5-1 with TRBJ2-7; 9 positions agree with TRBD1. This CDR3 is 17 amino acids long. Germline CDR1 and CDR2: SGHRS and YFSETQ. The J segment lost 4 bases and the V segment lost 4 bases, leaving 15 bases of the junction unmatched. CDR3 residues: CASSPRRMWDRDYEQYF. In nucleotides, the CDR3 is TGCGCCAGCAGCCCACGCCGTATGTGGGACAGGGATTACGAGCAGTACTTC.

The V call is TRBV18, the J call TRBJ2-7; weak D call: TRBD1 (6 bases). V lost 0 bases to trimming and J lost 7 bases, with 13 bases between them. The CDR3 is made up of 14 amino acids. Germline V gene data show CDR1 as KGHSH and CDR2 as LQKENI. CDR3 sequence: CASSPPGARREQYF. The CDR3 DNA reads TGTGCCAGCTCACCACCGGGGGCGAGGCGGGAGCAGTACTTC.